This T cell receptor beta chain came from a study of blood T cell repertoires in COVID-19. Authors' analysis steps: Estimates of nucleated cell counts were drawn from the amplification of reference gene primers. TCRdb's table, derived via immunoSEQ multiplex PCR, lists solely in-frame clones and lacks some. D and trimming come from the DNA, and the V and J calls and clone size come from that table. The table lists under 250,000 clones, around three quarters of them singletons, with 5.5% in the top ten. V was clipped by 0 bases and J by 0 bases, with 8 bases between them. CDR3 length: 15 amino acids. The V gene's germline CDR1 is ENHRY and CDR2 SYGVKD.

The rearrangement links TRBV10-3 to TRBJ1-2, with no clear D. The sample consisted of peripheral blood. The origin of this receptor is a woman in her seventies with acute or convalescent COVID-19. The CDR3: CAISESATANYGYTF. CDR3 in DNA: TGTGCCATCAGTGAGTCGGCCACAGCTAACTATGGCTACACCTTC.